This TCR beta chain was sequenced for a study of T cell repertoires in cytomegalovirus infection. TCRdb recomputed calls from the reads with MiXCR, one row per CDR3 protein. Among roughly 800,000 distinct CDR3 sequences, 29% were seen once, and the ten largest hold around 13%. The CDR3 has 15 amino acids. V lost 5 bases and J lost 4; bases outside the gene matches: 6. Looked up from germline, CDR1 is ENHRY and CDR2 is SYGVKD. As regards this clonotype: Antigen: not known.

Sequenced material: cultured CD8+ T cells from PBMCs, taken from culture after CMV antigen stimulation. The sequence was collected from a human donor in good health (CMV status not recorded). Some clones in this sample may be carry-over from other donors' samples. The V gene is TRBV10-3, the J gene TRBJ2-7; 12 nucleotides agree with TRBD1. CDR3 region: CAISKGQGARYEQYV. In DNA, the CDR3 is TGTGCCATCAGTAAGGGACAGGGGGCCAGGTACGAGCAGTACGTC.